This T cell receptor (beta chain) came from a study of blood T cell repertoires in COVID-19. TCRdb keeps only in-frame clones here, not all; method: immunoSEQ multiplex PCR. This table holds more than 200,000 clones, 80% to 85% found once. The V gene lost 3 bases and the J gene lost 9 bases, with 15 bases spanning the gap. Germline assignment: CDR1 KGHSH and CDR2 LQKENI. The CDR3 runs to 14 residues. Input material: peripheral blood. The chain combines TRBV18 with TRBJ2-1; possible D gene TRBD2, 6 bases. The receptor comes from a man in his forties with acute or convalescent COVID-19. CDR3: CASSPARDSREQFF. The CDR3 nucleotides read TGTGCCAGCTCACCGGCCCGGGACTCTCGTGAGCAGTTCTTC. The whole variable domain, remainder taken from reference TRBV18 and TRBJ2-1, is NAGVMQNPRHLVRRRGQEARLRCSPMKGHSHVYWYRQLPEEGLKFMVYLQKENIIDESGMPKERFSAEFPKEGPSILRIQQVVRGDSAAYFCASSPARDSREQFFGPGTRLTVL.